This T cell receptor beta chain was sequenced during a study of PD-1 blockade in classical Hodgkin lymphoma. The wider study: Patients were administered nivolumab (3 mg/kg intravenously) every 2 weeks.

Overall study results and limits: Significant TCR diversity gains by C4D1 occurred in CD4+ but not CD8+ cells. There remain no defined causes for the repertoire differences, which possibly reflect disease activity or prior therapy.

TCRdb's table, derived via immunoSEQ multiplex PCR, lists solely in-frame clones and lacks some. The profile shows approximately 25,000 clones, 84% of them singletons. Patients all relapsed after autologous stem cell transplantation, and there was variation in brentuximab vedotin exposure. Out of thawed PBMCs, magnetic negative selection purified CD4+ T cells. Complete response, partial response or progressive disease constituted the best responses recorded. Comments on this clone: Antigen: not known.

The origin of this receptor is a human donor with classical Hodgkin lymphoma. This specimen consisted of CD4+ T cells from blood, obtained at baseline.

The CDR3 spells CASSPIASRGVTEAFF. Written as DNA, the CDR3 is TGTGCCAGCAGCCCGATAGCATCCCGCGGAGTCACTGAAGCTTTCTTT. The gene calls are TRBV14 and TRBJ1-1; D remains unclear. Germline CDR1 SGHDN, CDR2 FVKESK. The CDR3 consists of 16 residues. Trimming removed 4 bases from V and 4 bases from J, with 19 bases in between. The variable domain in full, with the rest retrieved from reference TRBV14 and TRBJ1-1, is EAGVTQFPSHSVIEKGQTVTLRCDPISGHDNLYWYRRVMGKEIKFLLHFVKESKQDESGMPNNRFLAERTGGTYSTLKVQPAELEDSGVYFCASSPIASRGVTEAFFGQGTRLTVV.